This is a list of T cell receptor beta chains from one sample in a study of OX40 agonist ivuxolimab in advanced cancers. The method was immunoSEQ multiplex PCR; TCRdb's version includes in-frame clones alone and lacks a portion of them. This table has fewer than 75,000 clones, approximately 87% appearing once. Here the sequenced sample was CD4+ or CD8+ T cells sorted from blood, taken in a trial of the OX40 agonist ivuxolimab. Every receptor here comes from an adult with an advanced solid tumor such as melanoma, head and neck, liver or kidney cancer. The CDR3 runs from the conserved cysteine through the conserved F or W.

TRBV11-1 CASSLALAQETQYF
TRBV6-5 CASRGRTATNEKLFF
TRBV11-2 CASSSGDVGGYTF
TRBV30 CAWIGRSLAGVREQYF
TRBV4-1 CASSQERSQLQFF
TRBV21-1 CASSKTQTGRSYGYTF
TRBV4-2 CASSQDGSKETQYF
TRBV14 CASSSQRMNTEAFF
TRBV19 CASSLTSGRDSEQFF
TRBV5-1 CASSRLAVDTGELFF
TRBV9 CASSVGQGGYNEQFF
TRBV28 CASSPAGQGARNEQFF
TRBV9 CASSAKGGSDHSPLHF
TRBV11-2 CASAEGLYNSPLHF
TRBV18 CASSPRAGQGVNSPLHF
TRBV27 CASSLSSAPRTNQPQHF
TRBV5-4 CASSRDRGRYEQYF
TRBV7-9 CASPVPGQLNTGELFF
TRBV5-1 CASSPDYRSYVSEAFF
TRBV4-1 CASSQDLAGRSLNEQFF
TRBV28 CSSRTSGLYEQYF
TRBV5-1 CASRGEETQYF
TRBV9 CASSVDRGLGSGELFF
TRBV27 CASSSRSGANVLTF
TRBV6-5 CASSSPTGSSGNTIYF
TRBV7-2 CASSFGLAGGTGELFF
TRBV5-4 CASSFFPNGNTIYF
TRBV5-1 CASSRNQGGEQYF
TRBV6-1 CASRLDLGYTF
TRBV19 CASSQRETAAYEQYF
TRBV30 CAWSATRTLGLVNTGELFF
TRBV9 CASSKQTGINEKLFF
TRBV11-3 CASSPGTFNEQFF
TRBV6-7 CASSYGGPPPPEAFF
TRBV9 CASSVAPGEGYEQYF
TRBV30 CAWKEGYSTDTQYF
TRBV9 CASSPRGGSAEAFF
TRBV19 CASSNGGASYEQYF
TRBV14 CASSQATGGETQYF
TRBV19 CASTSPGQGAYGYTF
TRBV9 CASSVEGRVGSPLHF
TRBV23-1 CASSHLPVSAGGGEQYF
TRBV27 CASRGLEVHEQYF
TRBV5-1 CASSRPGGTEAFF
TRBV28 CASSLIGGARMGNQPQHF
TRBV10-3 CAIRDRDPEQYF
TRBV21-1 CASSGRDLEETQYF
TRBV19 CASRYDDRGGYTF
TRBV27 CASSFTGKEAFF
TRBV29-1 CSVTSLRTSGSNEQFF
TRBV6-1 CASSEGTSGGQFF
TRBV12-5 CASGLDRITNTEAFF
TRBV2 CASSRAGGSSADTQYF
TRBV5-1 CASSFSAGEYNEQFF
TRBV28 CASSPPDRHSDTQYF
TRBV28 CASSLNSRPIYGYTF
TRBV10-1 CASSPAGTSDGAQYF
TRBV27 CASSLLWGEQFF
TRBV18 CASSPGVAGRPQHF